Here is one T cell receptor (beta chain) with its context. The data were obtained in a study of OX40 agonist ivuxolimab in advanced cancers. Method: immunoSEQ multiplex PCR; TCRdb's copy keeps in-frame clones and lacks some. The sample holds tens of thousands of clones, about 89% seen once. On cycle 4 day 1 and cycle 7 day 1, as well as at baseline, blood was sampled. After removal of 2 bases from V and 5 bases from J, the junction contained 10 bases not matched to a gene. The length of the CDR3 is 17 residues. The V gene's germline CDR1 is KGHSH and CDR2 LQKENI. The chain uses TRBV18 and TRBJ2-5; 11 bases match TRBD2. This clonotype was obtained from an adult with an advanced solid tumor such as melanoma, head and neck, liver or kidney cancer. Sequenced material: CD4+ or CD8+ T cells sorted from blood, taken in a trial of the OX40 agonist ivuxolimab. This CDR3 is CASSPSDSGRAGETQYF. The CDR3 coding sequence is TGTGCCAGCTCACCATCCGATAGCGGGAGGGCCGGGGAGACCCAGTACTTC.